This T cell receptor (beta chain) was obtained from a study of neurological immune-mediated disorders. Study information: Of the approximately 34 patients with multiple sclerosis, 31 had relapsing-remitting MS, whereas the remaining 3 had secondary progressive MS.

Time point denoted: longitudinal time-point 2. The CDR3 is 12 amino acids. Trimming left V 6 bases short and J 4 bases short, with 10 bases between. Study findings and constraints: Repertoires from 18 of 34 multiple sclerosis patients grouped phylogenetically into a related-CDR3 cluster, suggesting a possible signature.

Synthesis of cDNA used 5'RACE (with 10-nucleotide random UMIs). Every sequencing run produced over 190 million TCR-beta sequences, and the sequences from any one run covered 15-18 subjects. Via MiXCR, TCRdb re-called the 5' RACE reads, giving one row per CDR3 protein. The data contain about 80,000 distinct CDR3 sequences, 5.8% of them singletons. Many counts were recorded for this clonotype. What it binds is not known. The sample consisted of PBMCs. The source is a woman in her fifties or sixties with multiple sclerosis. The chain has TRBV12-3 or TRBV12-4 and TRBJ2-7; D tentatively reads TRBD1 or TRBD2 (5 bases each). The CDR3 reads CASRRDGYEQYF. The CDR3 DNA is TGTGCCAGCAGACGGGACGGGTACGAGCAGTACTTC.